The clone carrying this TCR beta chain has a handful of counts. The target antigen is unknown. cDNA synthesis used the whole RNA isolate, giving expressed TCRB sequences. Assay: immunoSEQ multiplex PCR; the TCRdb copy retains only in-frame clones and omits some. The sample lists around 300,000 clones; 15% were seen once. The source of the sample is a study of beta chain features in type 1 diabetes. Per germline, CDR1 MNHEY and CDR2 SMNVEV (reference sequence). The CDR3 spans 15 residues. The V gene lost 6 bases and the J gene lost 4 bases, with 18 bases spanning the gap. Study-wide results and limits: Shortening of TCRB CDR3s, moderate but significant, appeared in all four CD4+ subsets of Type 1 diabetes patients.

This sequence joins TRBV27 and TRBJ2-5; D is perhaps TRBD1 (6 bases). The material sequenced was naive CD4+ T cells from blood. This clonotype originated in a man aged 18 to 30 with type 1 diabetes. The CDR3 here is CASRPNRVSRETQYF. The CDR3 DNA reads as TGTGCCAGCAGACCCAACAGGGTTAGCAGAGAGACCCAGTACTTC.